This record covers a single TCR beta chain. Its antigen is not yet known. Base qualities were left out, and no much larger clone turns up one base away. This sample is part of a study of cytomegalovirus exposure and HLA in healthy donors (dated by TCRdb to 2016 to 2017). Regarding the research as a whole: According to a later analysis, the roughly 130 validation repertoires were produced on the same platform as the roughly 700 repertoires of the first cohort. The study aimed to test whether cataloging public T cell receptors could reveal signatures of past pathogen exposure. A separate validation cohort of about 110 different subjects was used in addition to the roughly 700-subject first cohort. The study combined high-throughput TCR immunosequencing, statistical association of individual TCRs with disease status, and machine learning to predict cytomegalovirus infection status.

Points the paper makes about the study in general: According to the authors, the approach could potentially be generalized to other disease states and immunological phenotypes. Cytomegalovirus status was reported to be diagnosed by the classifier with high specificity and sensitivity in both the original and validation cohorts. Most TCR sequences were seen in very few donors, while some public TCRs were found in many individuals. In vitro tests confirmed that a few of the cytomegalovirus-associated TCR beta chains recognize cytomegalovirus antigens. In the study, around 150 TCR beta chains were listed as associated with cytomegalovirus. A later analysis found that TCRs clustered in the first cohort also tended to co-occur in the roughly 120 validation repertoires, with 94% of cluster scores above 0. A later analysis lacked HLA typing for the validation cohort, so it scored co-occurrence in that cohort across all 120 repertoires.

For CDR1 and CDR2, the germline V gene lists SGHNT and YENEEA. V lost 4 bases and J lost 2 bases, and the count of bases not matched to a germline gene is 5. The CDR3 starts with the cysteine, ends with the phenylalanine, and has 15 residues. Left in the record is the CDR3 DNA by itself, 45 bases read in frame from the first base. The protocol used for the library was the immunoSEQ multiplex PCR assay. As for how the authors treated the data: A statistical classification framework was built to diagnose cytomegalovirus status from the catalog of TCR beta chain sequences. What TCRdb holds here is the immuneACCESS table cut down to in-frame rearrangements. Part of the clones is not present; checked against another copy, under half of the missing clones reflect an unresolved V gene, and the others are unexplained. D and trimming come from the DNA, and the V and J calls and clone size come from that table. In all, the sample holds 200,000 to 250,000 clones, and 87% of those were seen once. The ten largest clones capture about 2.8% of the sample.

The donors were included in the validation cohort of 120 subjects, a group kept apart from the approximately 700-subject first cohort. Sequenced: PBMCs. Recombination linked TRBV11-3 to TRBJ2-1; 7 bases in the middle match TRBD2. This sequence was found in a man aged 18-30 years in good health and CMV-seronegative. The DNA sequence is as follows: TGTGCCAGCAGCTCGAGACTAGCACCCTACAATGAGCAGTTCTTC. It encodes CASSSRLAPYNEQFF.